This entry lists 12 T cell receptor beta chains sequenced from one sample in a study of blood T cell repertoires in COVID-19. The table came from immunoSEQ multiplex PCR; TCRdb's copy has only in-frame clones and leaves some out. Here the sample spans under 300,000 clones, 86% being singletons. Sequencing input: peripheral blood. The receptors derive from a woman in her thirties with active or convalescent COVID-19.

The V and J genes are TRBV5-6 and TRBJ1-1; maybe TRBD1 (5 bases). This CDR3 contains 15 residues. The germline gives CDR1 SGHDT, CDR2 YYEEEE. V lost 3 bases, J lost 0 bases, and 12 bases lay in between. This CDR3 is CASSYRTRLNTEAFF. DNA for the CDR3: TGTGCCAGCAGCTATAGGACAAGGCTGAACACTGAAGCTTTCTTT.

The chain combines TRBV6-1 with TRBJ1-3, with TRBD1 matching over 7 bases. Trimming took 6 bases from V and 0 from J; bases not matched to a gene: 11. The germline V gene encodes CDR1 MNHNS and CDR2 SASEGT. The CDR3 contains 17 residues. The CDR3 protein is CASREPLGQSSGNTIYF. CDR3 nucleotide sequence: TGTGCCAGCAGGGAACCCTTGGGACAGTCCTCTGGAAACACCATATATTTT.

V and J are TRBV29-1 and TRBJ1-5; weak D call: TRBD1 (6 bases). CDR1 SQVTM and CDR2 ANQGSEA come from the germline V gene. The CDR3 is made up of 13 amino acids. V lost 4 bases, J lost 7 bases, and 14 bases lay in between. This CDR3 reads CSVAGEIGQPQHF. The CDR3 nucleotides are TGCAGCGTTGCAGGGGAGATCGGCCAGCCCCAGCATTTT.

In this sample, this clone turned up a few times. J is TRBJ2-7 and V is TRBV9; 7 positions match TRBD2. Germline loops: CDR1 SGDLS, CDR2 YYNGEE. V dropped 4 bases and J dropped 2; count of bases not matched to a gene: 9. This CDR3 has 15 residues. As DNA, the CDR3 is TGTGCCAGCAGCCCTGGGGGAGGGACTACCTACGAGCAGTACTTC. It codes for CASSPGGGTTYEQYF. Full variable domain (outside the CDR3, taken from reference TRBV9 and TRBJ2-7): DSGVTQTPKHLITATGQRVTLRCSPRSGDLSVYWYQQSLDQGLQFLIQYYNGEERAKGNILERFSAQQFPDLHSELNLSSLELGDSALYFCASSPGGGTTYEQYFGPGTRLTVT.

This clone was picked up a small number of times. The chain has TRBV15 and TRBJ1-2, with 10 nucleotides matching TRBD1. This CDR3 region has 21 residues. Germline assignment: CDR1 LNHNV and CDR2 YYDKDF (reference sequence). V lost 5 bases, J lost 4 bases, and 25 bases stayed unmatched. The CDR3 bases are TGTGCCACCAGCGGGGTTGCCGGCCCAGTGTATGGGTGGGACAGGGGCTATGGCTACACCTTC. It codes for CATSGVAGPVYGWDRGYGYTF.

The V and J genes are TRBV25-1 and TRBJ2-4; weak D call: TRBD1 (6 bases). This CDR3 has 15 residues. Germline CDR1 MGHDK, CDR2 SYGVNS. Trimming removed 5 bases from V and 0 bases from J, with 11 bases in between. This CDR3 is CASSRQVGAKNIQYF. The CDR3 DNA follows: TGTGCCAGCAGTAGACAGGTCGGAGCCAAAAACATTCAGTACTTC.

This clone was picked up a small number of times. The chain couples TRBV19 to TRBJ1-5, with 9 bases lining up with TRBD1. Germline trimming cut 5 bases from V and 4 bases from J; bases unmatched to any gene: 6. This CDR3 has 15 amino acids. Germline V lookup: CDR1 LNHDA, CDR2 SQIVND (reference sequence). This CDR3 reads CASSPSGTGNQPQHF. The CDR3 region has the DNA TGTGCCAGTAGTCCCTCGGGGACAGGGAATCAGCCCCAGCATTTT.

In this sample, this clone turned up once. This rearrangement joins TRBV21-1 to TRBJ1-1. TRBV21-1 is deemed a pseudogene. The CDR3 extends over 17 amino acids. The CDR3 DNA is TGTGCCAGCAGCAGTTCACTACGGTTGGGTCGGGACACTGAAGCTTTCTTT. Protein product: CASSSSLRLGRDTEAFF.

This chain connects TRBV3-1 (or the pseudogene TRBV3-2) to TRBJ2-7, with D perhaps TRBD2 (5 bases). Germline CDR1 reads LGHDT; CDR2 reads YNNKEL (reference sequence). Trimming took off 4 bases at V and 3 bases at J, with 10 bases between the two ends. The CDR3 contains 13 residues. The DNA of the CDR3 is TGTGCCAGCAGCCGAGGGAGATACTACGAGCAGTACTTC. Encoded protein: CASSRGRYYEQYF.

The V gene is TRBV6-2 or TRBV6-3, the J gene TRBJ1-1; unclear D gene. Germline CDR1 reads MNHEY; CDR2 reads SVGEGT. The CDR3 extends over 12 amino acids. Trimming pared 2 bases from V and 10 bases from J, leaving 11 bases between. CDR3 sequence: CASSYGLYPAFF. The CDR3 nucleotides are TGTGCCAGCAGTTACGGACTTTACCCAGCTTTCTTT.

The chain is built from TRBV7-3 and TRBJ1-2; TRBD1 is a possible D gene (6 bases). Per germline, CDR1 SGHTA and CDR2 FQGTGA. This CDR3 has 15 amino acids. The germline V and J ends were trimmed by 5 bases and 7 bases, with 20 bases remaining between them. The CDR3 DNA reads TGTGCCAGCAGCCTCGGACAGTCCCTAAGGGGTGGCTACACCTTC. Its protein is CASSLGQSLRGGYTF. Full variable domain (rest looked up from reference TRBV7-3 and TRBJ1-2): GAGVSQTPSNKVTEKGKYVELRCDPISGHTALYWYRQSLGQGPEFLIYFQGTGAADDSGLPNDRFFAVRPEGSVSTLKIQRTERGDSAVYLCASSLGQSLRGGYTFGSGTRLTVV.

This chain uses TRBV7-2 with TRBJ1-2; possibly TRBD1 for D (5 bases). Germline loops: CDR1 SGHTA, CDR2 FQGNSA. The CDR3 has 16 residues. The V end lost 1 base, the J end lost 8 bases, and 20 bases lay between the germline ends. CDR3 nucleotides: TGTGCCAGCAGCTTAGGGATATCAGGGAGGATGAAAGGCTACACCTTC. Its protein is CASSLGISGRMKGYTF.